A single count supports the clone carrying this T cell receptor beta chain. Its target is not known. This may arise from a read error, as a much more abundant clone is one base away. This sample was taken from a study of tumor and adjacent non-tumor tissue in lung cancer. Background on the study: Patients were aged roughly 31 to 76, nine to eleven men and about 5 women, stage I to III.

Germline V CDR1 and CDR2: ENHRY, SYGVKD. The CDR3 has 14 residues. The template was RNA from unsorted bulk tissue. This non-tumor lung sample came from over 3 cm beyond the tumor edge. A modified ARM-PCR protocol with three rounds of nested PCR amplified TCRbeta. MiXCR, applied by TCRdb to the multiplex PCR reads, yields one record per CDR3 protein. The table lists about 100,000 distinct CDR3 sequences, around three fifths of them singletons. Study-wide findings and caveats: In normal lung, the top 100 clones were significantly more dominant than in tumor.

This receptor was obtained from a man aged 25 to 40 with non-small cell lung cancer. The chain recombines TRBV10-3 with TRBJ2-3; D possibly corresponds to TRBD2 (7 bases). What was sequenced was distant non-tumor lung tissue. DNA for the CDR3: TGTGCCATCAGTGAGAGGGGGGGCACAGATACGCGGTATTTT. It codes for CAISERGGTDTRYF.